This TCR beta chain was identified in a study of T-cell reconstitution after alpha-beta-depleted transplantation in children. This clonotype came up many times. The V and J ends lost 0 bases and 0 bases respectively, with 7 bases between them. The CDR3 has 14 residues. Germline V gene lookup returns CDR1 SGHRS and CDR2 YFSETQ. During its preparation, the TCRbeta library received unique molecular identifiers. TCRdb called the PCR reads again in MiXCR, with one record for every CDR3 protein. This sample yields about 72,000 distinct CDR3 sequences, of which more than 5.5% are seen a single time; around 2.4% belongs to the top ten.

Sequenced here: PBMCs from the stem cell graft donor, sampled from the stem cell graft. The receptor comes from a human donor who donated a stem cell graft to a child with acute lymphoblastic leukemia. The chain combines TRBV5-1 with TRBJ2-7; D not certain. The CDR3 coding sequence is TGCGCCAGCAGCTTGGACTCTTCCTCCTACGAGCAGTACTTC. Translated, it gives CASSLDSSSYEQYF.